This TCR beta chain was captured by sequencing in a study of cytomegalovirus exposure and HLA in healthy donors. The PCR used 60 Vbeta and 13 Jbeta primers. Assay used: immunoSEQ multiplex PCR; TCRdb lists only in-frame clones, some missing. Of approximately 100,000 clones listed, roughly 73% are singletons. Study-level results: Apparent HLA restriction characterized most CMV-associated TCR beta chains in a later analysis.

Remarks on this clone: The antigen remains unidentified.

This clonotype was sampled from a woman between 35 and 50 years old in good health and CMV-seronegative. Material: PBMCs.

The CDR3 loop is CASSLERDRYNEQFF. DNA of the CDR3: TGTGCCAGCAGCCTGGAGCGGGATAGGTACAATGAGCAGTTCTTC. This chain uses TRBV5-6 with TRBJ2-1; 7 bases match TRBD2. The CDR3 extends over 15 amino acids. V shed 4 bases and J 4 bases; nucleotides not matched to a gene: 8. The germline CDR1 and CDR2 sequences are SGHDT and YYEEEE.